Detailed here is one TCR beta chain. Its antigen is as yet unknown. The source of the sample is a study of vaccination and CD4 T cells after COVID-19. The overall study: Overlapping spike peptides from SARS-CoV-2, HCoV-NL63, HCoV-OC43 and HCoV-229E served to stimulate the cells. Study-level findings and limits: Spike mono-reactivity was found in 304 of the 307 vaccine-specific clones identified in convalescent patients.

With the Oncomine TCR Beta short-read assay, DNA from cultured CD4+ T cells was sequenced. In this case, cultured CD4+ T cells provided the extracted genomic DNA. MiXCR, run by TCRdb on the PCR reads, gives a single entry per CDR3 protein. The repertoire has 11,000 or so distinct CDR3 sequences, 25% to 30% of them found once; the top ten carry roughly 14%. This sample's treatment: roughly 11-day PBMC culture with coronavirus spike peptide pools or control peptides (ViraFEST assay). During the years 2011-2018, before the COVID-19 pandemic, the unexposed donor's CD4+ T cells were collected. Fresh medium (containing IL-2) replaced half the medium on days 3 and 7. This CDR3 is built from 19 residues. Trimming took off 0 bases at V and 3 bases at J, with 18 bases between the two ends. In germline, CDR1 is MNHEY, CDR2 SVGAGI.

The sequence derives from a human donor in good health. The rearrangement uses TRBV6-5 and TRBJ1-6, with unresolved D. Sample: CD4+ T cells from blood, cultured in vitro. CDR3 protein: CASSYSSNSGGIYNSPLHF. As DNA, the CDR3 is TGTGCCAGCAGTTACTCGTCAAACAGTGGCGGAATCTATAATTCACCCCTCCACTTT.